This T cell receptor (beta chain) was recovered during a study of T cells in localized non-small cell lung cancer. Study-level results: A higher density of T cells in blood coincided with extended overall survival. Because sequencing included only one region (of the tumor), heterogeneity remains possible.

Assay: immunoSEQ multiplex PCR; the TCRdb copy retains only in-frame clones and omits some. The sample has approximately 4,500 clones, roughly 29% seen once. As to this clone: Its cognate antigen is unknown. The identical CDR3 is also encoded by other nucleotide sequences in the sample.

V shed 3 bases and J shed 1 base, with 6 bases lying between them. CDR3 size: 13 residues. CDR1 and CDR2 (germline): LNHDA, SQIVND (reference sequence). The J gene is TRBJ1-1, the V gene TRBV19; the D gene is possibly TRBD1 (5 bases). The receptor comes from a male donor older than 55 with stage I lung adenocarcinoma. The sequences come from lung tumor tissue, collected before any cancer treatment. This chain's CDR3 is CASSIDRNTEAFF. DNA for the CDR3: TGTGCCAGTAGTATCGACAGGAACACTGAAGCTTTCTTT. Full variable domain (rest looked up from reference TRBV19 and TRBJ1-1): DGGITQSPKYLFRKEGQNVTLSCEQNLNHDAMYWYRQDPGQGLRLIYYSQIVNDFQKGDIAEGYSVSREKKESFPLTVTSAQKNPTAFYLCASSIDRNTEAFFGQGTRLTVV.